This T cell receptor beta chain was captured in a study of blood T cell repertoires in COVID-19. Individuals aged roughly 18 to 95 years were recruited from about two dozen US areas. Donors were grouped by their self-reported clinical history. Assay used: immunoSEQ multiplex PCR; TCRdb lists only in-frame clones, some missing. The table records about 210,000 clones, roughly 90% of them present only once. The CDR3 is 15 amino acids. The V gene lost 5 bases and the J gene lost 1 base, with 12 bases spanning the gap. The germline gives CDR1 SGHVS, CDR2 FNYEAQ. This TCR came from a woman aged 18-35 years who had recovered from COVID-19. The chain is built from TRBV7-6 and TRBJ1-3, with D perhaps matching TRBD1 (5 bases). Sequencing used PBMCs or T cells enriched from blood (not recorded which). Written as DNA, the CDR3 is TGTGCCAGCAGCCCAGGGCGTTTTTCTGGAAACACCATATATTTT. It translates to CASSPGRFSGNTIYF.